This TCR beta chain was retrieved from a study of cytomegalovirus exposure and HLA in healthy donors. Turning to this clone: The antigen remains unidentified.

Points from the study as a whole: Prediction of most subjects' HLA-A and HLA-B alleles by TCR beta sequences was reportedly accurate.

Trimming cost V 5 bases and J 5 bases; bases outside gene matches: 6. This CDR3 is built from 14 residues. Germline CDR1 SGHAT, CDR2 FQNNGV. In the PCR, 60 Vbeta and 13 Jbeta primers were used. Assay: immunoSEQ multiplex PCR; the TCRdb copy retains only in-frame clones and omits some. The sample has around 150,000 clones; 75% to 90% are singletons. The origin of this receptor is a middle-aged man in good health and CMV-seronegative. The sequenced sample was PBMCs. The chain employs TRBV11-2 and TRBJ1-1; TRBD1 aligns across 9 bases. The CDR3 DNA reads TGTGCCAGCAGCGGAACAGGGGGCTCAACTGAAGCTTTCTTT. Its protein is CASSGTGGSTEAFF.